This TCR beta chain was obtained from a study of T-cell reconstitution after alpha-beta-depleted transplantation in children. This sample's TCRbeta library carried unique molecular identifier barcodes. TCRdb called the PCR reads again in MiXCR, with one record for every CDR3 protein. The repertoire has about 78,000 distinct CDR3 sequences, roughly 13% of them found once; the top ten carry around 26%. V lost 8 bases and J lost 5; bases outside the gene matches: 14. The CDR3 consists of 16 residues. CDR1 is MRHNA, CDR2 SNTAGT, per germline. The sequences come from PBMCs, mostly from graft donor cells, collected 180 days after TCRalphabeta/CD19-depleted stem cell transplant. The chain joins TRBV6-4 to TRBJ2-1; 8 bases align to TRBD2. This clonotype was sampled from a male patient between 2 and 10 years old who had a stem cell transplant for acute lymphoblastic leukemia, so the T cells may come from the graft donor. As DNA, the CDR3 is TGTGCCAGCGGGCCGCAGCGGGGGCCCCGGGACAATGAGCAGTTCTTC. Amino acids: CASGPQRGPRDNEQFF.